These 24 T cell receptor beta chains originate from one sample sequenced in a study of regulatory T cells in long-lasting Graves disease. Time point given: persistent/refractory GD, antithyroid drugs over 5 years with positive TRAb. RNA isolated from PBMCs was used to make the TCR library. Arm-PCR of CDR3 regions with iRepertoire HTBI primers generated TCR beta libraries. TCRdb recomputed calls from the multiplex PCR reads with MiXCR, one row per CDR3 protein. The sample lists approximately 350,000 distinct CDR3 sequences; approximately 25% were seen once. This sample comprised peripheral blood mononuclear cells (PBMCs), obtained when the disease was refractory, from a patient treated with antithyroid drugs. All receptors derive from a woman in her 40s with Graves disease.

This clonotype was seen repeatedly, ten times or more. The V and J genes are TRBV6-1 and TRBJ2-7; 9 bases line up with TRBD1. J lost 5 bases, V lost 8 bases, and 13 bases had no gene match. Germline V gene lookup returns CDR1 MNHNS and CDR2 SASEGT. The CDR3 contains 15 residues. The CDR3 region has the DNA TGTGCCAGCCATACAGGGGGCAACTTAAAGCACGAGCAGTACTTC. Translating gives CASHTGGNLKHEQYF.

This clonotype showed up many times. V gene TRBV28 combines with J gene TRBJ1-6, with D tentatively TRBD1 (6 bases). This CDR3 comprises 17 residues. The V and J ends lost 6 bases and 5 bases respectively, with 20 bases between them. Germline V gene data show CDR1 as MDHEN and CDR2 as SYDVKM. CDR3 sequence reads: CASSPGAWWGHNSPLHF. The CDR3 DNA is TGTGCCAGCAGCCCCGGCGCGTGGTGGGGGCATAATTCACCCCTCCACTTT.

The J gene is TRBJ2-5, the V gene TRBV7-9; D unresolved. Germline V gives CDR1 SEHNR, CDR2 FQNEAQ (reference sequence). This CDR3 region has 13 residues. V lost 5 bases, J lost 4 bases, and 11 bases lay in between. CDR3 nucleotides: TGTGCCAGCAGCCCACGGTGGGGAGAGACCCAGTACTTC. It is translated as CASSPRWGETQYF.

This clonotype turned up a few times. This chain uses TRBV15 with TRBJ2-7, with 8 bases aligning to TRBD2. The CDR3 contains 15 residues. Germline loops: CDR1 LNHNV, CDR2 YYDKDF (reference sequence). V was pared by 7 bases and J by 0 bases, with 8 bases of the junction left unmatched. CDR3 in DNA: TGTGCCACCACTCCCGGGGGGGGGGCCTCCTACGAGCAGTACTTC. This encodes CATTPGGGASYEQYF.

The rearrangement uses TRBV2 and TRBJ2-5; 11 positions agree with TRBD1. CDR1 is SNHLY and CDR2 is FYNNEI in the germline V gene. This CDR3 has 17 amino acids. Trimming cost V 8 bases and J 0 bases; bases outside gene matches: 11. This CDR3 is CASSPPDRGLNQETQYF. CDR3 coding DNA: TGTGCCAGCTCACCCCCGGACAGGGGGCTGAACCAAGAGACCCAGTACTTC.

This clonotype was detected many times. The chain's CDR3 is CASSLQGQRETQYF. DNA for the CDR3: TGTGCCAGCAGCCTACAGGGACAACGGGAGACCCAGTACTTC. The chain is built from TRBV6-1 and TRBJ2-5; D is possibly TRBD1 (6 bases). The CDR3 totals 14 residues. Looked up from germline, CDR1 is MNHNS and CDR2 is SASEGT. With 6 bases removed from V and 5 bases from J, the gap between germline ends came to 16 bases.

Remarks on this clonotype: This sequence may be a read error, since a much larger clone differs from it by one base. The V call is TRBV28, the J call TRBJ1-2, with a possible D match to TRBD1 (6 bases). Germline assignment: CDR1 MDHEN and CDR2 SYDVKM. V lost 2 bases to trimming and J lost 7 bases, with 11 bases between them. CDR3 size: 13 residues. CDR3 nucleotides: TGTGCCAGCAGTTTAGCAGGGGACTTTGGCTACACCTTC. This gives the protein CASSLAGDFGYTF.

This sequence joins TRBV2 and TRBJ2-5, with 9 bases fitting TRBD1. The trim removed 6 bases at V and 7 bases at J, leaving 0 bases unmatched. The germline CDR1 and CDR2 sequences are SNHLY and FYNNEI. This CDR3 comprises 11 residues. In DNA form, the CDR3 reads TGTGCCAGCAGGGACAGGGGGACCCAGTACTTC. Translated, it gives CASRDRGTQYF.

The chain joins TRBV5-8 to TRBJ1-2; no clear D gene. The CDR3 loop spans 15 amino acids. Germline-derived CDR1 and CDR2 are SGHTS and YDEGEE. Between the trimmed V and J ends, which lost 4 bases and 2 bases, there was a span of 15 bases. CDR3 DNA sequence: TGTGCCAGCAGCCGAGAAGCTTGGGAGAACTATGGCTACACCTTC. It is translated as CASSREAWENYGYTF.

This clonotype was found a few times. The chain uses TRBV10-2 and TRBJ2-7, with 7 positions matching TRBD1. Germline loops: CDR1 WSHSY, CDR2 SAAADI. After removal of 3 bases from V and 5 bases from J, the junction contained 16 bases not matched to a gene. CDR3 size: 17 residues. CDR3 sequence (DNA): TGCGCCAGCAGTGATACTACGCTCGACAGGGTCTACGACGAGCAGTACTTC. This translates into CASSDTTLDRVYDEQYF.

This clonotype was recorded at least ten times. This chain joins TRBV7-9 and TRBJ2-2, with D possibly TRBD1 on 6 matching bases. V was clipped by 3 bases and J by 1 base, with 18 bases between them. Germline CDR1 is SEHNR and CDR2 is FQNEAQ (reference sequence). This CDR3 spans 18 amino acids. The CDR3 DNA sequence: TGTGCCAGCAGCTTCTCGGTCTGGGGGCGTCAGAACACCGGGGAGCTGTTTTTT. The encoded protein is CASSFSVWGRQNTGELFF. The variable domain in full, with the rest retrieved from reference TRBV7-9 and TRBJ2-2, is DTGVSQNPRHKITKRGQNVTFRCDPISEHNRLYWYRQTLGQGPEFLTYFQNEAQLEKSRLLSDRFSAERPKGSFSTLEIQRTEQGDSAMYLCASSFSVWGRQNTGELFFGEGSRLTVL.

In this sample, this clonotype turned up a few times. V is TRBV4-1 and J is TRBJ2-7; possible D gene TRBD2, 6 bases. This CDR3 has 14 amino acids. Trimming took 0 bases from V and 7 from J, leaving 13 bases between them. The germline gives CDR1 MGHRA, CDR2 YSYEKL. This CDR3 reads CASSQDSKAGEQYF. In nucleotides, the CDR3 is TGCGCCAGCAGCCAAGATTCGAAGGCGGGGGAGCAGTACTTC.

This clonotype was recorded many times. V usage is TRBV27 and J usage is TRBJ2-7; D is unclear. The CDR3 consists of 13 residues. In germline, CDR1 is MNHEY, CDR2 SMNVEV (reference sequence). Trimming took 4 bases from V and 3 from J, leaving 10 bases between them. The CDR3, as DNA: TGTGCCAGCAGTTATGGGCAGAACTACGAGCAGTACTTC. Translated, it gives CASSYGQNYEQYF.

The sample holds one count of this clonotype. The chain recombines TRBV12-3 or TRBV12-4 with TRBJ2-1; weak D call: TRBD2 (6 bases). V was shortened by 6 bases and J by 6 bases, with 9 bases between the two germline ends. The CDR3 runs 12 residues. DNA of the CDR3: TGTGCCAGCAGCGGGAGACGCAATGAGCAGTTCTTC. Its protein is CASSGRRNEQFF.

Many counts were recorded for this clonotype. The CDR3 reads CASSFLIGEQYF. The DNA of the CDR3 is TGTGCCAGCAGCTTCCTCATTGGCGAGCAGTACTTC. The chain recombines TRBV11-1 with TRBJ2-7; no firm D call. The CDR3 sequence is 12 residues long. V was pared by 3 bases and J by 6 bases, with 9 bases between. Germline lookup yields CDR1 SGHAT and CDR2 FQDESV (reference sequence). Combining the CDR3 with reference TRBV11-1 and TRBJ2-7 gives the whole variable domain EAEVAQSPRYKITEKSQAVAFWCDPISGHATLYWYRQILGQGPELLVQFQDESVVDDSQLPKDRFSAERLKGVDSTLKIQPAELGDSAMYLCASSFLIGEQYFGPGTRLTVT.

This clonotype was recorded many times. This sequence joins TRBV28 and TRBJ2-4; D is ambiguous. Trimming stripped 4 bases from V and 3 bases from J, with 16 bases between. CDR1 MDHEN and CDR2 SYDVKM come from the germline V gene. The CDR3 is 16 residues long. CDR3 protein: CASSSDGRKGKNIQYF. For the CDR3, the DNA is TGTGCCAGCAGTTCGGACGGGCGGAAGGGCAAAAACATTCAGTACTTC.

This clonotype has at least ten counts. The rearrangement joins TRBV20-1 to TRBJ1-4; D gene ambiguous. This CDR3 has 13 amino acids. The V end was cut by 6 bases, the J end by 8 bases, with 16 bases between. The germline gives CDR1 DFQATT, CDR2 SNEGSKA (reference sequence). For the CDR3, the DNA is TGCAGTGCCCTCGTCCGGGTCCCGGAAAAACTGTTTTTT. Translated: CSALVRVPEKLFF.

The sample holds many counts of this clonotype. The J gene is TRBJ2-7, the V gene TRBV28; weak D call: TRBD1 (6 bases). V gave up 7 bases and J gave up 6 bases, with 16 bases separating them. Germline CDR1 reads MDHEN; CDR2 reads SYDVKM. The CDR3 sequence is 13 residues long. CDR3 loop: CASTSTGWIEQYF. Here the CDR3 DNA reads TGTGCCAGCACGTCCACAGGGTGGATCGAGCAGTACTTC.

This clonotype occurred many times. The chain has TRBV11-2 and TRBJ2-7; the match to TRBD2 covers 8 bases. V lost 4 bases and J lost 5; bases outside the gene matches: 19. The CDR3 totals 18 residues. Per the germline V gene, CDR1 is SGHAT and CDR2 is FQNNGV. The CDR3: CASSSRYGRAIRVNEQYF. CDR3 bases: TGTGCCAGCAGCTCGCGTTACGGGAGGGCCATCCGGGTGAACGAGCAGTACTTC.

The chain recombines TRBV2 with TRBJ2-2; D remains unclear. V lost 6 bases, J lost 8 bases, and 22 bases lay in between. The CDR3 is made up of 16 amino acids. Germline CDR1 SNHLY, CDR2 FYNNEI. The CDR3 protein is CASSLDGGARRGELFF. CDR3 sequence (DNA): TGTGCCAGCAGCTTAGATGGTGGTGCCCGACGAGGGGAGCTGTTTTTT.

This clonotype was observed at least ten times. This sequence joins TRBV15 and TRBJ1-5; the match to TRBD1 covers 7 bases. Trimming removed 5 bases from V and 3 bases from J; junction bases left unmatched: 4. The CDR3 is 14 residues long. Germline loops: CDR1 LNHNV, CDR2 YYDKDF (reference sequence). Written as DNA, the CDR3 is TGTGCCACCAGCCTGGGACAGCTCAATCAGCCCCAGCATTTT. Encoded protein: CATSLGQLNQPQHF. Complete variable domain (other parts from reference TRBV15 and TRBJ1-5): DAMVIQNPRYQVTQFGKPVTLSCSQTLNHNVMYWYQQKSSQAPKLLFHYYDKDFNNEADTPDNFQSRRPNTSFCFLDIRSPGLGDTAMYLCATSLGQLNQPQHFGDGTRLSIL.

The rearrangement uses TRBV12-3 or TRBV12-4 and TRBJ1-2; D not resolved. V lost 3 bases and J lost 4, with 15 bases in between. The CDR3 is 15 amino acids. CDR3 sequence (DNA): TGTGCCAGCAGTTTTCGGCGCTCAGGCATCTATGGCTACACCTTC. Protein sequence: CASSFRRSGIYGYTF.

This clonotype has at least ten counts. This sequence joins TRBV20-1 and TRBJ1-5; D gene ambiguous. CDR1 and CDR2 from the germline V gene are DFQATT and SNEGSKA (reference sequence). The length of the CDR3 is 16 residues. Trimming took 0 bases from V and 2 from J, leaving 14 bases between them. The CDR3 reads CSARDLREVGNQPQHF. In DNA, the CDR3 is TGCAGTGCTAGAGATCTAAGGGAAGTCGGCAATCAGCCCCAGCATTTT.

This clonotype showed up many times. The chain carries TRBV20-1 and TRBJ2-1, with a tentative D call TRBD2 (6 bases). The germline V gene encodes CDR1 DFQATT and CDR2 SNEGSKA (reference sequence). V gave up 3 bases and J gave up 1 base, with 7 bases separating them. The CDR3 covers 13 residues. CDR3 in DNA: TGCAGTGCTAGCGGACTATCCTACAATGAGCAGTTCTTC. Translation gives CSASGLSYNEQFF.